The clone carrying this T cell receptor (beta chain) was detected a few times. CDR1 PRHDT and CDR2 FYEKMQ come from the germline V gene (reference sequence). The CDR3 is made up of 13 amino acids. V was shortened by 3 bases and J by 3 bases, with 6 bases between the two germline ends. The data are from a study of regulatory T cells in long-lasting Graves disease. Time point noted: persistent/refractory GD, antithyroid drugs over 5 years with positive TRAb. After RNA was extracted from PBMCs, the TCR library was made from it. TCR beta libraries were built with iRepertoire HTBI primers and Arm-PCR of CDR3 regions. TCRdb ran MiXCR on the multiplex PCR reads and lists one entry per CDR3 protein. The profile shows hundreds of thousands of distinct CDR3 sequences, around 21% of them singletons.

This chain uses TRBV13 with TRBJ1-5; D not resolved. The material sequenced was peripheral blood mononuclear cells (PBMCs), taken when the disease was refractory, from a patient treated with antithyroid drugs. This TCR came from a female donor with Graves disease. This CDR3 is CASSLSINQPQHF. Here the CDR3 DNA reads TGTGCCAGCAGCTTGTCAATCAATCAGCCCCAGCATTTT.